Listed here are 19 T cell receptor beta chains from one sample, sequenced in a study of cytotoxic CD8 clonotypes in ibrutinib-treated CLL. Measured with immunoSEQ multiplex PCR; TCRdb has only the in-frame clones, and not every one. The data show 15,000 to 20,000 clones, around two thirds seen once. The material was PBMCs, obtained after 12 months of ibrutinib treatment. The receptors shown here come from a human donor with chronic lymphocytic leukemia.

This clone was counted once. CDR3: CASSFGEEYNEQFF. The CDR3 DNA sequence: TGCGCCAGCAGCTTCGGGGAGGAATACAATGAGCAGTTCTTC. The genes are TRBV5-1 and TRBJ2-1, with a possible D match to TRBD2 (6 bases). V shed 2 bases and J shed 4 bases, with 10 bases lying between them. The V gene's germline CDR1 is SGHRS and CDR2 YFSETQ. The CDR3 has 14 amino acids.

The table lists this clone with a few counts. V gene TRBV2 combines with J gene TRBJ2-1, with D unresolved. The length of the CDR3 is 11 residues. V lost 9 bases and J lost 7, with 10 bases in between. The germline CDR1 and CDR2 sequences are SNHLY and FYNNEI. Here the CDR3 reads CASGLGNEQFF. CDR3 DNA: TGTGCCAGTGGTCTAGGTAATGAGCAGTTCTTC.

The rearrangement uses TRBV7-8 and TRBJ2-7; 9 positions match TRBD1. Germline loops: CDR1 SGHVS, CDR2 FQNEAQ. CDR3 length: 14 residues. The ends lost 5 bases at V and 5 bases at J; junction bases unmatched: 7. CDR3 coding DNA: TGTGCCAGCAGCCCCTGGGACAGGGTGGACGAGCAGTACTTC. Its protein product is CASSPWDRVDEQYF.

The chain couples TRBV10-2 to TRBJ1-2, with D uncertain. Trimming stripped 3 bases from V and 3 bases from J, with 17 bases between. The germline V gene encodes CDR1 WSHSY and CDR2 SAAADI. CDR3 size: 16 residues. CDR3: CASSDSHLGRDYGYTF. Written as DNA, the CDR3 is TGCGCCAGCAGTGATTCACACCTCGGAAGGGACTATGGCTACACCTTC.

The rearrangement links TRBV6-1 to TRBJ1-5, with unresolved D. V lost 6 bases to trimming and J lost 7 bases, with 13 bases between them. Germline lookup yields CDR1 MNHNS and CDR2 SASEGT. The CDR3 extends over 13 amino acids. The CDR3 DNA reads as TGTGCCAGCAGCGAAACCCTCGGGCAGCCCCAGCATTTT. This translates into CASSETLGQPQHF.

This CDR3 reads CASSARGWDRGDEQYF. The CDR3 nucleotides read TGTGCCAGCAGCGCCCGAGGATGGGACAGGGGGGATGAGCAGTACTTC. The chain links TRBV7-9 to TRBJ2-7; TRBD1 matches at 11 bases. Germline assignment: CDR1 SEHNR and CDR2 FQNEAQ (reference sequence). The V segment lost 5 bases and the J segment 7 bases; nucleotides outside the gene matches: 13. This CDR3 contains 16 residues.

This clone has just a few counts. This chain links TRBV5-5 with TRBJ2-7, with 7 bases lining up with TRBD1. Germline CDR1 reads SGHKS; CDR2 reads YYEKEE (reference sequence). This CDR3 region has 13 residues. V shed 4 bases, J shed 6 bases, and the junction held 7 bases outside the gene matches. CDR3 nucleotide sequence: TGTGCCAGCAGCCGCGACAGGGCTGGCGAGCAGTACTTC. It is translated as CASSRDRAGEQYF.

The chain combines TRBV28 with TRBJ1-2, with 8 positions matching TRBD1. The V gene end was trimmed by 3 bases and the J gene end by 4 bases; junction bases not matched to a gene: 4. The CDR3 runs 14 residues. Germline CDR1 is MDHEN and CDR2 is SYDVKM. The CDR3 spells CASSLVDRGYGYTF. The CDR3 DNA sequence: TGTGCCAGCAGTTTGGTTGACAGGGGCTATGGCTACACCTTC.

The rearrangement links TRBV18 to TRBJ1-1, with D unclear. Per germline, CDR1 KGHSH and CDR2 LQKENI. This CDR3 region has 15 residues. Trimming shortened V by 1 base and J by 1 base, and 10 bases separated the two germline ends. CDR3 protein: CASSPREGKNTEAFF. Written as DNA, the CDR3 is TGTGCCAGCTCACCACGAGAAGGGAAGAACACTGAAGCTTTCTTT.

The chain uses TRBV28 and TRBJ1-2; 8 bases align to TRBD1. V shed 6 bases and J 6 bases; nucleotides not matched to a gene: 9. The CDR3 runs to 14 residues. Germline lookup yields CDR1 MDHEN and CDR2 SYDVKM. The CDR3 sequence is CASRNGQGEDGYTF. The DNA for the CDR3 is TGTGCCAGCAGGAACGGACAGGGCGAGGATGGCTACACCTTC.

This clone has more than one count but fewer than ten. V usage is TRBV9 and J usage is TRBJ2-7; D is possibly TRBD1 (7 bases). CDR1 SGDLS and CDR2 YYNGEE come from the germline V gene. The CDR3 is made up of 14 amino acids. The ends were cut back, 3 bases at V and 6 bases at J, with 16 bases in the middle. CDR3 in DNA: TGTGCCAGCAGCGCGGGGGTAGGGGGCCCCGAGCAGTACTTC. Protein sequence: CASSAGVGGPEQYF.

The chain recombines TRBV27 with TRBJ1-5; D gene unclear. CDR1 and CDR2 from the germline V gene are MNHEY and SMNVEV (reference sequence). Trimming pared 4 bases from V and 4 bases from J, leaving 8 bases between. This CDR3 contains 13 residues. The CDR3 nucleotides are TGTGCCAGCAGTTACAAATTAAATCAGCCCCAGCATTTT. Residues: CASSYKLNQPQHF.

CDR3 residues: CAISEPDLRRNEQFF. The CDR3 DNA sequence: TGTGCCATCAGTGAGCCGGATCTAAGGAGGAATGAGCAGTTCTTC. The chain joins TRBV10-3 to TRBJ2-1, with TRBD2 as a possible D gene (5 bases). The V end was cut by 2 bases, the J end by 7 bases, with 15 bases between. This CDR3 has 15 residues. Per germline, CDR1 ENHRY and CDR2 SYGVKD.

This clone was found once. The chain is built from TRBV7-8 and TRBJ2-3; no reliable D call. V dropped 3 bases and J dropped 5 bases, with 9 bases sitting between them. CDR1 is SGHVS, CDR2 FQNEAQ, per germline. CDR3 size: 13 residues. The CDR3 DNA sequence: TGTGCCAGCAGCTTCACTAAGGGAGATACGCAGTATTTT. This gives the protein CASSFTKGDTQYF. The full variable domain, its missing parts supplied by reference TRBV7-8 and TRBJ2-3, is GAGVSQSPRYKVAKRGQDVALRCDPISGHVSLFWYQQALGQGPEFLTYFQNEAQLDKSGLPSDRFFAERPEGSVSTLKIQRTQQEDSAVYLCASSFTKGDTQYFGPGTRLTVL.

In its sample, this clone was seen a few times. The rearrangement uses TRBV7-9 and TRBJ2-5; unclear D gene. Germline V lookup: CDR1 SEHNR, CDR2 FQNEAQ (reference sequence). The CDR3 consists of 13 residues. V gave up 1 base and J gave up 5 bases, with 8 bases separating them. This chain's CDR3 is CASSLGVAETQYF. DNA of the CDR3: TGTGCCAGCAGCTTAGGGGTAGCCGAGACCCAGTACTTC.

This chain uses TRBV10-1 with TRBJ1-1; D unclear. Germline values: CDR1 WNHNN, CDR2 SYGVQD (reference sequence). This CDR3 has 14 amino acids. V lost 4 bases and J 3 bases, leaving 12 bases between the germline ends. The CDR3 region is CASSVDKKDTEAFF. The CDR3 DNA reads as TGCGCCAGCAGTGTTGACAAGAAGGACACTGAAGCTTTCTTT.

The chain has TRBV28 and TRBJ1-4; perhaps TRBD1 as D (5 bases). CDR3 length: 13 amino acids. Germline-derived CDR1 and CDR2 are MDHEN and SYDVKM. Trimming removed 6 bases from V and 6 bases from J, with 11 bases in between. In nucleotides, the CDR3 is TGTGCCAGCAGCAGGGTCTCTGATGAAAAACTGTTTTTT. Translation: CASSRVSDEKLFF.

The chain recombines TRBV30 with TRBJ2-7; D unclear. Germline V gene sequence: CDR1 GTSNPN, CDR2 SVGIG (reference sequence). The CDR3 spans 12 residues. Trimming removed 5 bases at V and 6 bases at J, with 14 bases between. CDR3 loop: CAWGPSSLEQYF. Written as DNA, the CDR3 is TGTGCCTGGGGCCCAAGCTCCCTCGAGCAGTACTTC.

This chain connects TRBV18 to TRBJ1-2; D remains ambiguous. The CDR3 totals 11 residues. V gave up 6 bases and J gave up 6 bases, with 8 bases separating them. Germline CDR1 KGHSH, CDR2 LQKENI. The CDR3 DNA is TGTGCCAGCTCCCCCACGGATGGCTACACCTTC. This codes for CASSPTDGYTF.